The rows below give T cell receptor beta chains drawn from one sample of a study of blood T cell repertoires in COVID-19. TCRdb's copy holds only in-frame clones and misses some; the assay was immunoSEQ multiplex PCR. Among about 420,000 clones listed, roughly 90% were seen once. The sample taken for sequencing was peripheral blood. These receptors all stem from a man aged 18 to 35 with COVID-19, enrolled during active disease. Both conserved end residues are part of each CDR3. Fields, in order: D gene, V gene, clone size, J gene, CDR3 protein, CDR3 DNA. D genes are given only for firm matches. Size values are once, few and many counts, or a class for expanded clones, and some rows have none.

>NA|TRBV11-1|NA|TRBJ2-5
CASSLGGTAQETQYF
TGTGCCAGCAGCTTAGGCGGGACAGCCCAAGAGACCCAGTACTTC
>TRBD1|TRBV10-1|NA|TRBJ2-7
CASSRDRLIGEQYF
TGCGCCAGCAGTCGGGACAGACTCATCGGGGAGCAGTACTTC
>NA|TRBV24-1|NA|TRBJ2-2
CATSDSARGRVGELFF
TGTGCCACCAGTGATTCGGCCAGGGGAAGGGTCGGGGAGCTGTTTTTT
>TRBD1|TRBV27|NA|TRBJ2-3
CASSLGRQGGDTQYF
TGTGCCAGCAGTTTAGGAAGACAGGGTGGAGATACGCAGTATTTT
>TRBD2|TRBV19|NA|TRBJ2-3
CASSWRELNPTDTQYF
TGTGCCAGTAGTTGGCGGGAGCTAAACCCCACAGATACGCAGTATTTT
>NA|TRBV7-9|NA|TRBJ1-2
CASSLGGSWYTF
TGTGCCAGCAGCTTAGGGGGCAGCTGGTACACCTTC
>TRBD2|TRBV30|NA|TRBJ2-1
CAWSVLAVYNEQFF
TGTGCCTGGAGTGTACTAGCGGTCTACAATGAGCAGTTCTTC
>NA|TRBV4-2|NA|TRBJ2-1
CASSSGETPGGGEQFF
TGTGCCAGCAGCTCGGGGGAGACTCCCGGAGGCGGTGAGCAGTTCTTC
>TRBD1|TRBV19|NA|TRBJ1-2
CASTYLGTANYGYTF
TGTGCCAGTACTTACCTAGGGACAGCGAACTATGGCTACACCTTC
>NA|TRBV19|NA|TRBJ1-2
CASSIDRAGISGYTF
TGTGCCAGTAGTATAGATCGGGCAGGGATATCAGGCTACACCTTC
>NA|TRBV28|few|TRBJ1-2
CASTTDYLHYGYTF
TGTGCCAGCACGACGGACTACCTGCACTATGGCTACACCTTC
>TRBD2|TRBV10-1|NA|TRBJ2-1
CASTLRTSSYNEQFF
TGCGCCAGCACACTCAGGACTAGCTCCTACAATGAGCAGTTCTTC
>TRBD2|TRBV7-9|NA|TRBJ2-7
CASRGGSSYEQYF
TGTGCCAGCAGAGGCGGGAGCTCCTACGAGCAGTACTTC
>NA|TRBV19|few|TRBJ2-7
CASKRPRGYEQYF
TGTGCCAGTAAGAGACCCCGGGGCTACGAGCAGTACTTC
>TRBD1|TRBV28|NA|TRBJ1-6
CASRENRGNNSPLHF
TGTGCCAGCAGGGAGAACAGGGGTAACAATTCACCCCTCCACTTT
>NA|TRBV10-2|NA|TRBJ2-5
CASSEGGATQETQYF
TGCGCCAGCAGTGAGGGGGGGGCCACCCAAGAGACCCAGTACTTC
>NA|TRBV21-1|NA|TRBJ2-5
CAVPRQGVETQYF
TGTGCCGTACCAAGACAGGGTGTAGAGACCCAGTACTTC
>NA|TRBV19|NA|TRBJ1-5
CASSIIGGNIRNQPQHF
TGTGCCAGTAGTATTATCGGAGGTAACATACGCAATCAGCCCCAGCATTTT
>NA|TRBV7-9|once|TRBJ2-3
CASSLGGIGTLTDTQYF
TGTGCCAGCAGCTTAGGGGGCATAGGAACGCTGACAGATACGCAGTATTTT
>NA|TRBV5-1|NA|TRBJ2-3
CASSLGTGSDTQYF
TGCGCCAGCAGCTTGGGAACGGGATCAGATACGCAGTATTTT
>TRBD2|TRBV28|NA|TRBJ2-7
CASSLLAGGFYEQYF
TGTGCCAGCAGCCTACTAGCGGGAGGCTTCTACGAGCAGTACTTC
>NA|TRBV12-3/TRBV12-4|once|TRBJ1-4
CASSLLEGGLFF
TGTGCCAGCAGTTTATTGGAGGGAGGACTGTTTTTT
>NA|TRBV5-4|NA|TRBJ2-7
CASSSGTLYEQYF
TGTGCCAGCAGCTCCGGGACTCTCTACGAGCAGTACTTC
>TRBD2|TRBV9|NA|TRBJ2-5
CASSPGGPRYQETQYF
TGTGCCAGCAGCCCGGGGGGGCCCCGCTACCAAGAGACCCAGTACTTC
>NA|TRBV11-3|NA|TRBJ2-2
CASSPVRGDTGELFF
TGTGCCAGCAGCCCCGTCCGGGGTGACACCGGGGAGCTGTTTTTT
>NA|TRBV24-1|NA|TRBJ1-5
CATSDSNQPQHF
TGTGCCACCAGTGACTCCAATCAGCCCCAGCATTTT
>NA|TRBV6-5|NA|TRBJ1-5
CATSRRGGQPQHF
TGTGCCACCTCGAGGAGGGGAGGTCAGCCCCAGCATTTT
>NA|TRBV4-1|NA|TRBJ2-2
CASSQGLQTGELFF
TGCGCCAGCAGCCAAGGACTGCAGACCGGGGAGCTGTTTTTT
>NA|TRBV13|NA|TRBJ1-6
CASSGPQGSRSPLHF
TGTGCCAGCAGCGGCCCTCAGGGGAGTCGTTCACCCCTCCACTTT
>TRBD1|TRBV7-9|NA|TRBJ2-2
CASSLSGTGGPDRTGELFF
TGTGCCAGCAGCTTGTCCGGGACAGGGGGCCCGGATCGCACCGGGGAGCTGTTTTTT
>NA|TRBV12-3/TRBV12-4|once|TRBJ1-6
CASSLPGRTPLHF
TGTGCCAGCAGTTTGCCGGGGAGGACTCCCCTCCACTTT
>NA|TRBV12-5|NA|TRBJ1-6
CASGLVSGDAHNSPLHF
TGTGCTAGTGGTTTGGTTTCAGGGGACGCCCATAATTCACCCCTCCACTTT
>TRBD1|TRBV9|NA|TRBJ2-3
CASSPGQRSKGDTQYF
TGTGCCAGCAGCCCGGGACAGCGAAGTAAGGGAGATACGCAGTATTTT
>NA|TRBV3-1/TRBV3-2|NA|TRBJ2-2
CASSQVGGTGELFF
TGTGCCAGCAGCCAAGTAGGAGGAACCGGGGAGCTGTTTTTT
>NA|TRBV7-8|NA|TRBJ2-7
CASSLGWQDFYEQYF
TGTGCCAGCAGCTTAGGCTGGCAGGACTTCTACGAGCAGTACTTC
>TRBD2|TRBV4-2|NA|TRBJ2-3
CASSQALAVDTDTQYF
TGTGCCAGCAGCCAAGCACTAGCGGTAGATACAGATACGCAGTATTTT
>TRBD2|TRBV24-1|NA|TRBJ2-3
CATSDPGRGSGSDTQYF
TGTGCCACCAGTGATCCAGGGCGCGGGAGTGGTTCAGATACGCAGTATTTT
>TRBD1|TRBV9|NA|TRBJ2-5
CASSAGTVYQETQYF
TGTGCCAGCAGCGCTGGGACAGTTTACCAAGAGACCCAGTACTTC
>TRBD2|TRBV7-9|NA|TRBJ2-5
CASSDGGVETQYF
TGTGCCAGCAGCGATGGGGGGGTGGAGACCCAGTACTTC
>NA|TRBV2|NA|TRBJ2-6
CASSDLGTLFSGANVLTF
TGTGCCAGCAGTGACCTCGGGACACTATTCTCTGGGGCCAACGTCCTGACTTTC
>NA|TRBV2|NA|TRBJ2-1
CASARSSSYNEQFF
TGTGCCAGCGCCCGGTCGAGCTCCTACAATGAGCAGTTCTTC
>TRBD2|TRBV19|NA|TRBJ2-7
CASSSGTSGNEQYF
TGTGCCAGTAGTTCCGGGACTAGCGGGAACGAGCAGTACTTC
>NA|TRBV19|NA|TRBJ2-1
CASKSASSYNEQFF
TGTGCCAGTAAATCGGCTAGCTCCTACAATGAGCAGTTCTTC
>NA|TRBV5-1|NA|TRBJ2-2
CASSLDSPNTGELFF
TGCGCCAGCAGCTTAGACAGCCCGAACACCGGGGAGCTGTTTTTT
>NA|TRBV5-1|NA|TRBJ2-7
CASSLESGYYEQYF
TGCGCCAGCAGCTTGGAGTCCGGGTACTACGAGCAGTACTTC
>NA|TRBV5-1|NA|TRBJ1-6
CASSPGASSYNSPLHF
TGCGCCAGCAGCCCGGGAGCCAGCTCCTATAATTCACCCCTCCACTTT
>NA|TRBV10-3|NA|TRBJ2-7
CAIMGGYEQYF
TGTGCCATCATGGGGGGTTACGAGCAGTACTTC
>TRBD1|TRBV4-1|NA|TRBJ1-1
CASSRTQGARLEAFF
TGCGCCAGCAGCCGCACTCAGGGGGCGCGTCTTGAAGCTTTCTTT
>NA|TRBV4-1|NA|TRBJ2-7
CASSQDRASDEQYF
TGCGCCAGCAGCCAAGACAGGGCAAGCGACGAGCAGTACTTC
>NA|TRBV5-6|NA|TRBJ2-7
CASSVSYEQYF
TGTGCCAGCAGCGTATCCTACGAGCAGTACTTC